This passage covers 14 T cell receptor beta chains from one sample sequenced in a study of CD8+ T cells in alopecia areata. CD4, CD8alpha, NKG2D, NKG2ACE and other markers were used to sort pooled cutaneous lymph node cells. The sequencing template was cDNA reverse transcribed from extracted RNA. Sequenced by immunoSEQ multiplex PCR; TCRdb stores in-frame clones only, minus some. The sample holds around 300,000 clones, and no clone turns up only once. Specimen: CD4+ T cells sorted from a lymph node. The receptors shown here come from a C3H/HeJ mouse with alopecia areata. For this strain, the MHC haplotype corresponds to H2-k.

This clone was observed a few times. Genes and germline are mouse. The read falls 4 residues short of the CDR3 end, and the missing part is taken from the germline J gene. The chain has TRBV19 and TRBJ2-5; TRBD2 aligns across 8 bases. This CDR3 spans 14 amino acids. The germline CDR1 and CDR2 sequences are FNHDT and SITEND (reference sequence). The junction had 4 bases not matched to a gene; V was cut back by 4 bases and J by 3 bases. The CDR3 protein is CASSLGGAQDTQYF. The part of the CDR3 DNA that was read is TGTGCCAGCAGTCTCGGGGGGGCGCAAGAC.

Regarding this clone: All gene names here are mouse names. The read terminates 4 residues before the CDR3 end, so the remaining end is supplied by the germline J gene. V and J are TRBV1 and TRBJ1-1; 8 positions match TRBD1. The CDR3 has 15 amino acids. V was clipped by 2 bases and J by 1 base; unmatched bases: 3. CDR1 is NSQYPW and CDR2 is LRSPGD in the germline V gene (reference sequence). CDR3 sequence: CTCSASQGGNTEVFF. The part of the CDR3 DNA that was read is TGCACCTGCAGTGCATCACAGGGGGGAAACACA. The variable domain in full, completed from reference TRBV1 and TRBJ1-1, reads VTLLEQNPRWRLVPRGQAVNLRCILKNSQYPWMSWYQQDLQKQLQWLFTLRSPGDKEVKSLPGADYLATRVTDTELRLQVANMSQGRTLYCTCSASQGGNTEVFFGKGTRLTVV.

This clone was found a few times. The gene symbols are mouse symbols. The CDR3 end lies 4 residues beyond the end of the read and is filled in from the germline J gene. The chain joins TRBV13-1 to TRBJ1-1, with TRBD1 matching over 8 bases. This CDR3 region has 14 residues. Germline V gives CDR1 NSHNY, CDR2 SYGAGN. CDR3 bases read: TGTGCCAGCAGGCCCCAGGGGGCGCGGACA. Residues: CASRPQGART. The CDR3 as a whole reads CASRPQGARTEVFF.

This clone was observed a few times. The genes and germline here are from mouse. Read coverage stops 4 residues before the CDR3 terminus; the germline J gene supplies the remainder. The chain links TRBV13-2 to TRBJ2-7; 8 positions agree with TRBD2. The CDR3 extends over 12 amino acids. Germline V gives CDR1 NNHNN, CDR2 SYGAGS (reference sequence). The sequenced CDR3 bases are TGTGCCAGCGAGGGCTGGGGGGAT. It codes for CASEGWGD. The CDR3 in full is CASEGWGDEQYF.

This clone was detected only a few times. Genes here carry mouse names. Read data end 4 residues before the CDR3 end; the end is taken from the germline J gene. The chain links TRBV19 to TRBJ2-7; D may be TRBD1 (5 bases). The germline V gene has CDR1 FNHDT and CDR2 SITEND (reference sequence). The CDR3 runs 14 residues. The CDR3 DNA, read in part, is TGTGCCAGCATTCAGGGTGAAGGAAAAAAT. Amino acids: CASIQGEGKN. The CDR3 in full is CASIQGEGKNEQYF.

This clone was counted a few times. Gene names are the mouse ones. The covered CDR3 bases are TGTGCCAGCGGTGTCAATTCCTATAATTCGCCC. Translating it yields CASGVNSYNSP. The whole CDR3 region reads CASGVNSYNSPLYF. The rearrangement links TRBV13-2 to TRBJ1-6; D not resolved. The read is 3 residues too short to cover the CDR3 end, so that end is filled in from the germline J gene. TRBJ1-6 is known as an ORF, though its function is uncertain. The CDR3 spans 14 residues. Trimming pared 3 bases from V and 0 bases from J, leaving 4 bases between. Germline CDR1 reads NNHNN; CDR2 reads SYGAGS (reference sequence).

With respect to this clone: Mouse gene names and germline throughout. The read ends 4 residues shy of where the CDR3 ends; the end is completed using the germline J gene. The gene calls are TRBV12-1 and TRBJ2-3; 13 bases are a match to TRBD2. The CDR3 is 18 amino acids. Germline CDR1 SGHSN, CDR2 HYEKVE. The junction had 6 bases not matched to a gene; V was cut back by 0 bases and J by 1 base. The part of the CDR3 DNA that was read is TGTGCCAGCTCTCTCCAGGACTGGGGGGGCGCGGGTGCAGAA. Translating gives CASSLQDWGGAGAE. The full CDR3 protein is CASSLQDWGGAGAETLYF.

This clone was counted only a few times. Gene names are mouse gene names. Coverage ceases 4 residues before the CDR3 finishes, and the germline J gene fills in the end. The gene calls are TRBV5 and TRBJ2-4; D perhaps matches TRBD2 (6 bases). The germline CDR1 and CDR2 sequences are LGHNA and YNLKQL (reference sequence). The CDR3 runs to 15 residues. Trimming left V 2 bases short and J 0 bases short, with 9 bases between. CDR3 bases read: TGTGCCAGCAGCCAATCTGGGACTAGTCAAAAC. This encodes CASSQSGTSQN. The full CDR3 reads CASSQSGTSQNTLYF.

This clone was seen a handful of times. Any gene name here is a mouse gene name. The CDR3 DNA, read in part, is TGTGCCAGCAGCTGGGGACAGAATAATTCGCCC. Translated: CASSWGQNNSP. The entire CDR3 sequence reads CASSWGQNNSPLYF. The chain employs TRBV4 and TRBJ1-6; TRBD1 matches 7 bases. The read ends 3 residues shy of where the CDR3 ends; the end is completed using the germline J gene. TRBJ1-6 is reported as an ORF; its role is uncertain. V trimming: 4 bases; J trimming: 5 bases; junction bases outside the gene matches: 2. This CDR3 region has 14 residues. Per germline, CDR1 LGHDT and CDR2 YNNKQL (reference sequence).

The sample holds a few counts of this clone. Genes and germline are mouse. With the read ending 4 residues before the CDR3 end, the germline J gene is used to fill in that end. The rearrangement links TRBV13-2 to TRBJ1-1, with a tentative D call TRBD1 (5 bases). The CDR3 consists of 13 residues. Germline lookup yields CDR1 NNHNN and CDR2 SYGAGS (reference sequence). The V gene lost 3 bases and the J gene lost 1 base, with 7 bases spanning the gap. The DNA read from the CDR3 is TGTGCCAGCGGTGGACAGAAAAACACA. Protein sequence: CASGGQKNT. The CDR3 as a whole reads CASGGQKNTEVFF.

This clone was observed many times. Gene names and germline refer to mouse. Different DNA sequences within this sample yield the same CDR3. The CDR3 sequence: CTCSAGQNSPLYF. The covered CDR3 bases are TGCACCTGCAGTGCGGGACAAAATTCGCCC. This chain uses TRBV1 with TRBJ1-6; D is perhaps TRBD1 (6 bases). The read finishes 3 residues shy of the CDR3 end, and the germline J gene is used to complete it. Being an ORF, TRBJ1-6 has a function that is uncertain. The V and J ends lost 3 bases and 7 bases respectively, with 7 bases between them. The germline V gene encodes CDR1 NSQYPW and CDR2 LRSPGD (reference sequence). The CDR3 sequence is 13 residues long.

As to this clone: These gene names are mouse names. Other nucleotide sequences from this sample produce the same CDR3. The CDR3 loop is CASSLQNTEVFF. The CDR3 bases that were read are TGTGCCAGCAGTCTTCAGAACACA. The chain links TRBV19 to TRBJ1-1, with D unresolved. The sequence runs out 4 residues before the end of the CDR3; the remainder is reconstructed from the germline J gene. V gave up 4 bases and J gave up 0 bases, with 4 bases separating them. Germline V CDR1 and CDR2: FNHDT, SITEND (reference sequence). The CDR3 spans 12 residues.

This clone has a handful of counts. Gene names and germline match the mouse. The observed sequence ends 4 residues before the CDR3 terminus, with the missing tail filled in from the germline J gene. This sample includes further DNA sequences coding for the same CDR3. The V gene is TRBV13-1, the J gene TRBJ2-2, with 7 bases matching TRBD2. CDR1 is NSHNY and CDR2 is SYGAGN in the germline V gene. V lost 2 bases and J lost 0; bases outside the gene matches: 4. The length of the CDR3 is 16 residues. The CDR3 is CASSEPWGANTGQLYF. The sequenced CDR3 bases are TGTGCCAGCAGTGAGCCTTGGGGGGCAAACACCGGG.

About this clone itself: Each gene name is a mouse one. Read data end 4 residues before the CDR3 end; the end is taken from the germline J gene. This chain connects TRBV13-3 to TRBJ2-4; 11 bases match TRBD2. Germline V gives CDR1 NNHDY, CDR2 SYVADS. The length of the CDR3 is 14 residues. The CDR3 loop reads CASRTGGARNTLYF. Incomplete CDR3 DNA: TGTGCCAGCAGAACTGGGGGGGCGCGTAAC.